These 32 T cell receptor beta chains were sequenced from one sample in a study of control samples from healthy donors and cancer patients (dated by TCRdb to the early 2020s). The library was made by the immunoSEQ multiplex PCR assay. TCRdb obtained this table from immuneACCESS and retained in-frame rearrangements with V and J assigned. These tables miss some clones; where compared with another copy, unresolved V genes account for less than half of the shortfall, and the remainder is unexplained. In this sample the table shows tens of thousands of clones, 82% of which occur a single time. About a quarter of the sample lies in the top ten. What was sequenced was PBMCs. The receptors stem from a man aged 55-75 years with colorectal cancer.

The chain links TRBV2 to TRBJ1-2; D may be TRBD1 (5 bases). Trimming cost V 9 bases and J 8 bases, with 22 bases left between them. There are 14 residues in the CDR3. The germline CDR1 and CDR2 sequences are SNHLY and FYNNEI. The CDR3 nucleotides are TGTGCCAGGCTCCGGGACGGAAGCAGTAAAGGCTACACCTTC. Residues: CARLRDGSSKGYTF.

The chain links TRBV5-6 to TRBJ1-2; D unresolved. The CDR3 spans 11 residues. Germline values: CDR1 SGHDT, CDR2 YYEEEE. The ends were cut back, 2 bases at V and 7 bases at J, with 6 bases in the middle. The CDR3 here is CASSFKAGYTF. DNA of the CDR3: TGTGCCAGCAGCTTTAAGGCTGGCTACACCTTC.

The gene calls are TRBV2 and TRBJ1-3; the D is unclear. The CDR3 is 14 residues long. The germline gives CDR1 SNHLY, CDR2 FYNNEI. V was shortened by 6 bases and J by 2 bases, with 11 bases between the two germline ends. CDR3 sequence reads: CASRKDWTGNTIYF. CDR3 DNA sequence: TGTGCCAGCAGGAAGGATTGGACTGGAAACACCATATATTTT.

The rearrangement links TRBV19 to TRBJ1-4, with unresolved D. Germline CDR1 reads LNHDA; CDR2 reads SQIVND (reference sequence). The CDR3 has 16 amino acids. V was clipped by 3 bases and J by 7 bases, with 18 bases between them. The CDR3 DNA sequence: TGTGCCAGTAGTATCTCGAGGGCAGATGTTGGTGAAAAACTGTTTTTT. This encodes CASSISRADVGEKLFF.

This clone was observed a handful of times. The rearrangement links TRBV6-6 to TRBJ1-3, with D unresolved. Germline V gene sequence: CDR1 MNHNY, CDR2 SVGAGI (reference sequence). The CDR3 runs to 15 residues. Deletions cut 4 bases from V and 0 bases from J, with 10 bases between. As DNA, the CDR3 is TGTGCCAGCAGTTCTTCCGACGTCTCTGGAAACACCATATATTTT. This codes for CASSSSDVSGNTIYF.

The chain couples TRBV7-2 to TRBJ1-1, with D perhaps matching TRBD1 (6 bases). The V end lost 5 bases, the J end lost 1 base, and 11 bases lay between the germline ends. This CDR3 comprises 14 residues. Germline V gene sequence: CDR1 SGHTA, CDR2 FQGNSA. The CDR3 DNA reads TGTGCCAGCAGCCTCAGGGGATGGAACACTGAAGCTTTCTTT. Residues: CASSLRGWNTEAFF.

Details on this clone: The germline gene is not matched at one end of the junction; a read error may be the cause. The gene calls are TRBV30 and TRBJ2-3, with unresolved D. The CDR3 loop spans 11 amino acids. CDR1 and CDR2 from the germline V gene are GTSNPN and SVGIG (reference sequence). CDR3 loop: CAWARTDTQYF. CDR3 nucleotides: TGTGCCTGGGCCCGCACTGATACGCAGTATTTT.

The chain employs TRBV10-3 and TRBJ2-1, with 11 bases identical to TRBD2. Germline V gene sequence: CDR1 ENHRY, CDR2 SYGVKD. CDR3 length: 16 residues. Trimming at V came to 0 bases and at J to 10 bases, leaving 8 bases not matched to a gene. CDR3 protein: CAISESILAGDREQFF. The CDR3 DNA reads TGTGCCATCAGTGAGTCGATACTAGCGGGGGACAGAGAGCAGTTCTTC.

This chain's CDR3 is CASSIKGTIETQYF. The CDR3 DNA sequence: TGTGCCAGTAGTATAAAGGGAACTATAGAGACCCAGTACTTC. The chain uses TRBV19 and TRBJ2-5, with D unclear. The CDR3 contains 14 residues. V was shortened by 2 bases and J by 4 bases, with 11 bases between the two germline ends. CDR1 LNHDA and CDR2 SQIVND come from the germline V gene (reference sequence).

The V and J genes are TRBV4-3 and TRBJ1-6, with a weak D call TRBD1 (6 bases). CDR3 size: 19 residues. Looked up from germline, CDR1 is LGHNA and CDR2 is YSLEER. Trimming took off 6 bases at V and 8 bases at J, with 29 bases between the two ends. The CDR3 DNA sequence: TGCGCCAGCAGACCCAATATACAGACAGGTGTGATAGCGTATTCACCCCTCCACTTT. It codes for CASRPNIQTGVIAYSPLHF.

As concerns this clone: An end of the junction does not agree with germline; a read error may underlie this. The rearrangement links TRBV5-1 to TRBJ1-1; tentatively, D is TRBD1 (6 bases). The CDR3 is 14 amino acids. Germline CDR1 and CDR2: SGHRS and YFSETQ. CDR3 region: CASRLGGQGTEAFF. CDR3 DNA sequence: TGCGCCAGCAGATTGGGGGGACAAGGCACTGAAGCTTTCTTT.

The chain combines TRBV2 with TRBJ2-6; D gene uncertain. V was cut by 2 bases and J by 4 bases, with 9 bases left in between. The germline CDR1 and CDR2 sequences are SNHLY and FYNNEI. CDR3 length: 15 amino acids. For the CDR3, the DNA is TGTGCCAGCAGTGAAAATGAGCCCGGGGCCAACGTCCTGACTTTC. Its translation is CASSENEPGANVLTF. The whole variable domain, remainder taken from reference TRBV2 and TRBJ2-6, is EPEVTQTPSHQVTQMGQEVILRCVPISNHLYFYWYRQILGQKVEFLVSFYNNEISEKSEIFDDQFSVERPDGSNFTLKIRSTKLEDSAMYFCASSENEPGANVLTFGAGSRLTVL.

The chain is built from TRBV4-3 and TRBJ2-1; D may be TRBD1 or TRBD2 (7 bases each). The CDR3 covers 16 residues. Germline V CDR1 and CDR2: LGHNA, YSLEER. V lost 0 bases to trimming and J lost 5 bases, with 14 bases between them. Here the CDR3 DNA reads TGCGCCAGCAGCCAAGAGGCAGGGGGGGGAAACAATGAGCAGTTCTTC. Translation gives CASSQEAGGGNNEQFF.

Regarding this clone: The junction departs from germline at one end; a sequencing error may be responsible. CDR3 in DNA: TGTGCCAGCAGCTTAGGGGCCAGCAGGGCCTCAAACTTC. This sequence encodes CASSLGASRASNF. V is TRBV7-9 and J is TRBJ1-2; D perhaps matches TRBD1 (5 bases). Germline CDR1 reads SEHNR; CDR2 reads FQNEAQ (reference sequence). This CDR3 has 13 amino acids.

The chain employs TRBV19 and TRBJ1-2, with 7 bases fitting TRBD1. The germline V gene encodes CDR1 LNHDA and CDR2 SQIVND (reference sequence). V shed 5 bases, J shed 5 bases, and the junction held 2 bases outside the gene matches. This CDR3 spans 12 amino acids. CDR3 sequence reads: CASSDRVYGYTF. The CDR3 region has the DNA TGTGCCAGTAGTGACAGGGTTTATGGCTACACCTTC.

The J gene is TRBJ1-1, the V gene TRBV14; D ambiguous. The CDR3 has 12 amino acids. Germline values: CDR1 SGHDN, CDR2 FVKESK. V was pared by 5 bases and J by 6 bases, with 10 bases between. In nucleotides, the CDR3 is TGTGCCAGCAGCAGATCGAGCGCTGAAGCTTTCTTT. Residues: CASSRSSAEAFF.

The CDR3 spells CASSRGGSETQYF. In DNA form, the CDR3 reads TGTGCCAGCAGCAGAGGGGGCTCAGAGACCCAGTACTTC. The rearrangement links TRBV7-2 to TRBJ2-5; 7 nucleotides align to TRBD1. V shed 5 bases, J shed 4 bases, and the junction held 4 bases outside the gene matches. The CDR3 runs 13 residues. The germline V gene encodes CDR1 SGHTA and CDR2 FQGNSA.

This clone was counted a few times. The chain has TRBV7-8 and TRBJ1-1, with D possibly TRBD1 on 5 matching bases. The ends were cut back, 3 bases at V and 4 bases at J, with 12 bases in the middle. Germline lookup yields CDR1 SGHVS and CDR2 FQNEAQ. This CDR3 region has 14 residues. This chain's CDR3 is CASSFAGRGTEAFF. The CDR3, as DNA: TGTGCCAGCAGCTTTGCAGGAAGGGGCACTGAAGCTTTCTTT.

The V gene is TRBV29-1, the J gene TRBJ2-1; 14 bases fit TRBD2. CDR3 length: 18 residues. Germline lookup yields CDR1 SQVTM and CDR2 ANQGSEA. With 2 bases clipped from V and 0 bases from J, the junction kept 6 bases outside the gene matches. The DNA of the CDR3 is TGCAGCGTTGAAAAGGGACTAGCGGGGGTAAGCTCCTACAATGAGCAGTTCTTC. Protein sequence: CSVEKGLAGVSSYNEQFF.

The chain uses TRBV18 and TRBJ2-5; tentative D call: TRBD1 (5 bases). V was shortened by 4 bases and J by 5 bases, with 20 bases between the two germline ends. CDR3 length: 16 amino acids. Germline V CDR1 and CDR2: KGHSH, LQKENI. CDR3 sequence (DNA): TGTGCCAGCTCACGATTCTCGACAGCCGTTGGGGAGACCCAGTACTTC. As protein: CASSRFSTAVGETQYF.

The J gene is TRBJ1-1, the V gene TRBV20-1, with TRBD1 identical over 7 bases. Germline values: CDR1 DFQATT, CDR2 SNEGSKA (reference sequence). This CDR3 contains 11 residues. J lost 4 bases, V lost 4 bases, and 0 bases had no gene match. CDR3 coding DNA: TGCAGTGCTACAGGGGGCACTGAAGCTTTCTTT. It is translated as CSATGGTEAFF.

CDR3 bases: TGTGCCAGCCTGACAGGGGGCTGGACTGAAGCTTTCTTT. Residues: CASLTGGWTEAFF. The gene calls are TRBV5-6 and TRBJ1-1, with 10 bases aligning to TRBD1. The CDR3 has 13 residues. Germline lookup yields CDR1 SGHDT and CDR2 YYEEEE. V shed 7 bases and J 5 bases; nucleotides not matched to a gene: 5.

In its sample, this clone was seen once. DNA for the CDR3: TGTGCCAGCAGGGGGGACGTTCAAGAGACCCAGTACTTC. This codes for CASRGDVQETQYF. The chain couples TRBV2 to TRBJ2-5; the D gene could be TRBD1 or TRBD2 (5 bases each). The CDR3 runs 13 residues. V was shortened by 6 bases and J by 2 bases, with 10 bases between the two germline ends. Germline CDR1 and CDR2: SNHLY and FYNNEI.

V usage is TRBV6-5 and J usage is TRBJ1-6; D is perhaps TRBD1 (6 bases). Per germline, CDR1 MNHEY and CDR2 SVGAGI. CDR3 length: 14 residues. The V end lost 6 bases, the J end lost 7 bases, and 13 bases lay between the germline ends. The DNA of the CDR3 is TGTGCCAGCAGCTACAGGGAAGGGAATTCACCCCTCCACTTT. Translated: CASSYREGNSPLHF.

The CDR3 region is CATSDSMRGYTF. DNA for the CDR3: TGTGCCACCAGTGATTCGATGAGGGGCTACACCTTC. V is TRBV24-1 and J is TRBJ1-2; D call uncertain. Between the trimmed V and J ends, which lost 2 bases and 8 bases, there was a span of 8 bases. This CDR3 has 12 residues. Germline assignment: CDR1 KGHDR and CDR2 SFDVKD.

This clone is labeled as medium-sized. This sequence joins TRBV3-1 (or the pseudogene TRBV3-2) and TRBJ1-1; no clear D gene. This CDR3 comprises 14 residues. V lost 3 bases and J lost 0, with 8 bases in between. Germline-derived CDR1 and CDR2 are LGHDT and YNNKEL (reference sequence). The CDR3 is CASSHSPLNTEAFF. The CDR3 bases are TGTGCCAGCAGCCATAGTCCGCTGAACACTGAAGCTTTCTTT.

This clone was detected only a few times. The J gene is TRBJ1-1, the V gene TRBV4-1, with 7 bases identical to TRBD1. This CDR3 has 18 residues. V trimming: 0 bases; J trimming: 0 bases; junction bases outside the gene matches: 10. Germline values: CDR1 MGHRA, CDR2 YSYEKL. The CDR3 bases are TGCGCCAGCAGCCAAGACAGGGGGGGATCCCAGATGAACACTGAAGCTTTCTTT. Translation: CASSQDRGGSQMNTEAFF.

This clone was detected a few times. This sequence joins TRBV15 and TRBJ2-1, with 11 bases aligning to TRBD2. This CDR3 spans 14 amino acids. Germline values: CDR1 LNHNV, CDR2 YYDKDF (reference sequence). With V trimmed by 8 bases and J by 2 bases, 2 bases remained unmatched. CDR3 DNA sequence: TGTGCCACCGCTAGCGGGGGGACCTACAATGAGCAGTTCTTC. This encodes CATASGGTYNEQFF.

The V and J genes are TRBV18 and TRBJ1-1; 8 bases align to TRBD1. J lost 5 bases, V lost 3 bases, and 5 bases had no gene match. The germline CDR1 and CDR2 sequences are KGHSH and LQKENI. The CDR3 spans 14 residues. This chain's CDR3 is CASSPGQGRTEAFF. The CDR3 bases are TGTGCCAGCTCACCTGGACAGGGACGGACTGAAGCTTTCTTT.

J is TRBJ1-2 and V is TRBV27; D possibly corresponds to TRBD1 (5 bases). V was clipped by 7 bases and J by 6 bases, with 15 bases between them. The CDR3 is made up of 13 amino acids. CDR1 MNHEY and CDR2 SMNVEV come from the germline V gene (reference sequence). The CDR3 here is CASKPSTENGYTF. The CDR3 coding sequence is TGTGCCAGCAAGCCTTCGACAGAAAATGGCTACACCTTC.

The CDR3 bases are TGTGCCTGGAGTGGAAAGCGGGGGGGATTTATCAATGAGCAGTTCTTC. Translating gives CAWSGKRGGFINEQFF. The chain employs TRBV30 and TRBJ2-1, with 10 bases lining up with TRBD2. V was clipped by 1 base and J by 6 bases; unmatched bases: 9. This CDR3 region has 16 residues. Looked up from germline, CDR1 is GTSNPN and CDR2 is SVGIG (reference sequence).

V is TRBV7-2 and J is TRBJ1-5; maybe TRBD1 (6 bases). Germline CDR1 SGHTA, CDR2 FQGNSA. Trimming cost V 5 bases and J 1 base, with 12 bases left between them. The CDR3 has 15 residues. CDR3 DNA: TGTGCCAGCAGCCCAGGAGGGGGAAGCAATCAGCCCCAGCATTTT. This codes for CASSPGGGSNQPQHF.